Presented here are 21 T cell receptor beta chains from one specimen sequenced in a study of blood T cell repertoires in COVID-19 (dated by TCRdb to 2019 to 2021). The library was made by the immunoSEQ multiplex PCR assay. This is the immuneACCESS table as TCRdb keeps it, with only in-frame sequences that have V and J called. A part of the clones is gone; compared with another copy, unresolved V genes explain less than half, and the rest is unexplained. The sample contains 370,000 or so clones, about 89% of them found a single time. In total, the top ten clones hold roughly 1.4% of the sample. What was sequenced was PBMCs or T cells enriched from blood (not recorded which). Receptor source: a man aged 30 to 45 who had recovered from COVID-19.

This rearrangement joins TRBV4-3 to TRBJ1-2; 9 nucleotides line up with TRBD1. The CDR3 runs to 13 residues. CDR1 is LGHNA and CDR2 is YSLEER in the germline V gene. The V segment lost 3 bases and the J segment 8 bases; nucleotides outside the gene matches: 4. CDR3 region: CASSHTGGWGYTF. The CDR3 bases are TGCGCCAGCAGCCACACAGGGGGCTGGGGCTACACCTTC.

Written as DNA, the CDR3 is TGTGCCAGCAGCTTTTCTTCCTACGAGCAGTACTTC. This encodes CASSFSSYEQYF. The V call is TRBV7-9, the J call TRBJ2-7; D not certain. This CDR3 is 12 amino acids long. Trimming removed 3 bases from V and 1 base from J, with 4 bases in between. Germline V gene lookup returns CDR1 SEHNR and CDR2 FQNEAQ (reference sequence).

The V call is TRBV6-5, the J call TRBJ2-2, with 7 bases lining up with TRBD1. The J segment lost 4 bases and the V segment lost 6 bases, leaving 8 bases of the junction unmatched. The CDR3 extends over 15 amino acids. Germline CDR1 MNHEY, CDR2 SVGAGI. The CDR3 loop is CASSPTGIITGELFF. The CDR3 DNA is TGTGCCAGCAGCCCGACAGGGATTATCACCGGGGAGCTGTTTTTT.

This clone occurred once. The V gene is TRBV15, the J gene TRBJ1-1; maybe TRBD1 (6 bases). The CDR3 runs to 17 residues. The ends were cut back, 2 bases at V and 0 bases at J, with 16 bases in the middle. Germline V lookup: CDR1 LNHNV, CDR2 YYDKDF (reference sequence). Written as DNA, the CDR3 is TGTGCCACCAGCAGACCCCTGGGAGGGGACATGAACACTGAAGCTTTCTTT. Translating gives CATSRPLGGDMNTEAFF.

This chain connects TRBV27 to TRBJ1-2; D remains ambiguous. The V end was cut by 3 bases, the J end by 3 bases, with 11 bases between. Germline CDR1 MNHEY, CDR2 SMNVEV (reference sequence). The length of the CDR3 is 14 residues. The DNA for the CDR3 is TGTGCCAGCAGTTTTGGGCCCAGGTACTATGGCTACACCTTC. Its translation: CASSFGPRYYGYTF.

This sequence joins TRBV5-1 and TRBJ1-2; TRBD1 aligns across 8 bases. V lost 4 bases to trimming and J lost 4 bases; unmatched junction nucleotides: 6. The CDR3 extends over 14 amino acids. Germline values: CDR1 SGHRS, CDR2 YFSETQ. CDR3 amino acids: CASSSNGQGYGYTF. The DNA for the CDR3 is TGCGCCAGCAGCAGTAACGGACAGGGCTATGGCTACACCTTC.

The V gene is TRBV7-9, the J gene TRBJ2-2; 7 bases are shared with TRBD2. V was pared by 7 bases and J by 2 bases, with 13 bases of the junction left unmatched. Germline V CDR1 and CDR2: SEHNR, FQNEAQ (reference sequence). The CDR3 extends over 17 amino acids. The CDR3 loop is CASTRGAGTTNTGELFF. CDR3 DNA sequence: TGTGCCAGCACCCGAGGGGCCGGGACTACCAACACCGGGGAGCTGTTTTTT.

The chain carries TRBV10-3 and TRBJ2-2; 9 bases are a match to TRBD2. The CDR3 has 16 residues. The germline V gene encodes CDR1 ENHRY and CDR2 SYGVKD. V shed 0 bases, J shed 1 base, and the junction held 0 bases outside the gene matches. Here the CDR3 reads CAISESLAGNTGELFF. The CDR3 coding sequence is TGTGCCATCAGTGAGTCACTAGCGGGGAACACCGGGGAGCTGTTTTTT.

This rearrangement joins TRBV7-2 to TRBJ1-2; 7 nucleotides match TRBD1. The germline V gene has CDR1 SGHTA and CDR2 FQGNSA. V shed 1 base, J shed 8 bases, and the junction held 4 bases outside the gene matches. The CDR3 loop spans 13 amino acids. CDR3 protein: CASSLEGAEGYTF. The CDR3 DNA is TGTGCCAGCAGCTTAGAGGGGGCTGAAGGCTACACCTTC.

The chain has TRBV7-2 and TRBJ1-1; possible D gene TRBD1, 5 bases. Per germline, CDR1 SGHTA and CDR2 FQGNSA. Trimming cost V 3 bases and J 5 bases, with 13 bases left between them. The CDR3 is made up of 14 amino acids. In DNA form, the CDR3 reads TGTGCCAGCAGCTTGGCACAGGCGGGGACTGAAGCTTTCTTT. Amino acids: CASSLAQAGTEAFF.

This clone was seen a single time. CDR3 in amino acids: CASSPPGLSQGYGYTF. DNA of the CDR3: TGTGCCAGCTCACCACCGGGTCTCTCCCAGGGCTATGGCTACACCTTC. This sequence joins TRBV18 and TRBJ1-2; a possible D gene is TRBD1 (5 bases). This CDR3 region has 16 residues. Trimming removed 0 bases at V and 4 bases at J, with 15 bases between. Germline CDR1 reads KGHSH; CDR2 reads LQKENI.

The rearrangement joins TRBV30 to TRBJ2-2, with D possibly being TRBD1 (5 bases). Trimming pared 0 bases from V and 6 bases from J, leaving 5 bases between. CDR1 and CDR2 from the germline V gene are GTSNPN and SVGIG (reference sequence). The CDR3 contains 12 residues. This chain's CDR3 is CAWSVQAGELFF. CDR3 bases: TGTGCCTGGAGTGTACAGGCCGGGGAGCTGTTTTTT.

This chain's CDR3 is CAISWQGTGANVLTF. The DNA of the CDR3 is TGTGCCATCAGTTGGCAGGGAACTGGGGCCAACGTCCTGACTTTC. The chain couples TRBV10-3 to TRBJ2-6; D possibly corresponds to TRBD1 (5 bases). Germline assignment: CDR1 ENHRY and CDR2 SYGVKD. V was shortened by 5 bases and J by 2 bases, with 10 bases between the two germline ends. CDR3 length: 15 amino acids.

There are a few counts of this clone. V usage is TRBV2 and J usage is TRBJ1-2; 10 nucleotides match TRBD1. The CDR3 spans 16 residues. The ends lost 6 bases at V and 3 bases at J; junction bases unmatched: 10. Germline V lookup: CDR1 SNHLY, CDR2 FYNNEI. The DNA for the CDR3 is TGTGCCAGCAGACTTAGGGGGACAGGGGTTTACTATGGCTACACCTTC. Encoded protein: CASRLRGTGVYYGYTF.

Here the CDR3 DNA reads TGTGCCAGTAGTATAGAGGCGGGCTACGAGCAGTACTTC. Translation gives CASSIEAGYEQYF. V usage is TRBV19 and J usage is TRBJ2-7; D perhaps matches TRBD2 (5 bases). V was shortened by 0 bases and J by 3 bases, with 6 bases between the two germline ends. This CDR3 has 13 amino acids. The germline V gene encodes CDR1 LNHDA and CDR2 SQIVND (reference sequence).

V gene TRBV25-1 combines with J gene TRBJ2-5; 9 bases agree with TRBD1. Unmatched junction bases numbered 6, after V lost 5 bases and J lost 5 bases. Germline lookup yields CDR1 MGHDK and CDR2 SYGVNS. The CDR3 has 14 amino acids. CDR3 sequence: CASSTDRGRETQYF. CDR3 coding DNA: TGTGCCAGCAGTACGGACAGGGGACGGGAGACCCAGTACTTC.

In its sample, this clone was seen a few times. The CDR3 loop reads CASSAGTGGSNQPQHF. The DNA for the CDR3 is TGTGCCAGCTCAGCAGGTACAGGGGGTAGCAATCAGCCCCAGCATTTT. The chain links TRBV18 to TRBJ1-5, with 8 bases identical to TRBD1. Trimming removed 5 bases from V and 0 bases from J; junction bases left unmatched: 6. Germline V lookup: CDR1 KGHSH, CDR2 LQKENI. The CDR3 sequence is 16 residues long. The full variable domain, with the rest looked up from reference TRBV18 and TRBJ1-5, is NAGVMQNPRHLVRRRGQEARLRCSPMKGHSHVYWYRQLPEEGLKFMVYLQKENIIDESGMPKERFSAEFPKEGPSILRIQQVVRGDSAAYFCASSAGTGGSNQPQHFGDGTRLSIL.

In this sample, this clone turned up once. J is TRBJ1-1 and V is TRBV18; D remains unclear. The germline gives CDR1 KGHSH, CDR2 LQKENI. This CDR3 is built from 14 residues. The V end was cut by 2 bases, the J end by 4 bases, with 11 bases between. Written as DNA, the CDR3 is TGTGCCAGCTCACCAACACGGGTGAGCACTGAAGCTTTCTTT. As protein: CASSPTRVSTEAFF.

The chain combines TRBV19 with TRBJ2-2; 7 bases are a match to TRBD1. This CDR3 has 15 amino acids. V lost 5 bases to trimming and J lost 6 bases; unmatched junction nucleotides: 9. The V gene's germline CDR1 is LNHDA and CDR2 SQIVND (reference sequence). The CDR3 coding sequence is TGTGCCAGTAGTGCCGACAGGGTGGTCCCCGGGGAGCTGTTTTTT. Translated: CASSADRVVPGELFF.

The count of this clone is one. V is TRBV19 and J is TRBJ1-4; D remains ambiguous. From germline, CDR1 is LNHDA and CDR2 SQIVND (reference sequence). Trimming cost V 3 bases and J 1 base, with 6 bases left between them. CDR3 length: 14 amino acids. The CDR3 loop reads CASSIKLTNEKLFF. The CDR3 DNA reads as TGTGCCAGTAGTATTAAATTAACTAATGAAAAACTGTTTTTT.

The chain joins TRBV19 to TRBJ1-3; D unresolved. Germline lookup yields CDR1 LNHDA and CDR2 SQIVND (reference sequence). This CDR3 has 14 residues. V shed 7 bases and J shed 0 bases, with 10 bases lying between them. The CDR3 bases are TGTGCCAGTATCGACATCTACTCTGGAAACACCATATATTTT. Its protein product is CASIDIYSGNTIYF.